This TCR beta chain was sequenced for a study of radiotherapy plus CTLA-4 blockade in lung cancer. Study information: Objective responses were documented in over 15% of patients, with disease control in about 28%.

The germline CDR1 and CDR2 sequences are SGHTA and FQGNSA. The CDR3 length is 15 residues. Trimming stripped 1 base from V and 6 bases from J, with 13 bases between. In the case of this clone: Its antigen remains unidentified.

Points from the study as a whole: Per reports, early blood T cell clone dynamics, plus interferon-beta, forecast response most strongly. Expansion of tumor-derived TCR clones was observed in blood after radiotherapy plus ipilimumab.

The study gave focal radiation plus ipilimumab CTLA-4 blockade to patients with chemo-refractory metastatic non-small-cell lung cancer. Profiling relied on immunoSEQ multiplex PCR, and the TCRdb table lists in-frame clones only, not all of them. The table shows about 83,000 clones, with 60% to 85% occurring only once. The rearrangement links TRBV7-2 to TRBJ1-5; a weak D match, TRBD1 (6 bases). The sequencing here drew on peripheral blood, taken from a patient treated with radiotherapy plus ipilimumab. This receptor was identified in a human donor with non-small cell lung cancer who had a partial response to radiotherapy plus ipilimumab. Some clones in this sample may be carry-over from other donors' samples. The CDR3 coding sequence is TGTGCCAGCAGCTTAGAGGGGGGGGCAGGTCAGCCCCAGCATTTT. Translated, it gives CASSLEGGAGQPQHF.